This TCR beta chain was documented in a study of blood T cell repertoires in COVID-19. Across the study: Acute and convalescent COVID-19 specimens originated in the United States, Italy and Spain. T cells, B-cell-depleted T cells, or PBMCs provided the cDNA or gDNA that served as material.

This clone was seen a handful of times. Per the original methods: Nucleated cell counts were estimated from reference gene primer amplification. Some clones are missing from TCRdb's copy, which holds only in-frame ones; the method was immunoSEQ multiplex PCR. D and trimming were read from the DNA, whereas the V and J calls and clone size are those reported in that table. This sample has some 130,000 clones, with more than 70% found just once. The origin of this receptor is a woman aged 55-69 years with acute or convalescent COVID-19. Input material: peripheral blood.

CDR3 sequence (DNA): TGTGCCAGCAGTTTACTTTCAGGCTACAATCAGCCCCAGCATTTT. Residues: CASSLLSGYNQPQHF. This chain connects TRBV28 to TRBJ1-5; D is uncertain. CDR3 length: 15 residues. Germline CDR1 reads MDHEN; CDR2 reads SYDVKM. V was pared by 2 bases and J by 3 bases, with 11 bases between.